This T cell receptor (beta chain) was sequenced during a study of siplizumab effects on memory and regulatory T cells. Comment on this clone: The target antigen is unknown.

Per individual sample, about 97,000 TCR templates were assayed. The table came from immunoSEQ multiplex PCR; TCRdb's copy has only in-frame clones and leaves some out. The table lists 95,000 to 130,000 clones, 94% of them singletons. Trimming removed 0 bases at V and 1 base at J, with 14 bases between. The germline gives CDR1 SGDLS, CDR2 YYNGEE. This CDR3 region has 17 residues. Study-level points and caveats: A major contribution to the alloresponse seemed to be made by naive T cells, which seemed more diverse than memory cells. About 75-95% of proliferating CD4+ or CD8+ clones had no assignable naive or memory phenotype. In controls, less than 30% of mappable alloreactive CD4+ clones were Treg-derived on average, versus about 69% with siplizumab.

Material for sequencing was non-Treg CD4+ T cells sorted from blood. The rearrangement links TRBV9 to TRBJ2-4; D assignment may be TRBD1 or TRBD2 (5 bases each). The TCR was taken from a human donor in good health. The CDR3 protein is CASSVDVGTGAKNIQYF. CDR3 nucleotide sequence: TGTGCCAGCAGCGTAGACGTTGGGACGGGGGCCAAAAACATTCAGTACTTC.